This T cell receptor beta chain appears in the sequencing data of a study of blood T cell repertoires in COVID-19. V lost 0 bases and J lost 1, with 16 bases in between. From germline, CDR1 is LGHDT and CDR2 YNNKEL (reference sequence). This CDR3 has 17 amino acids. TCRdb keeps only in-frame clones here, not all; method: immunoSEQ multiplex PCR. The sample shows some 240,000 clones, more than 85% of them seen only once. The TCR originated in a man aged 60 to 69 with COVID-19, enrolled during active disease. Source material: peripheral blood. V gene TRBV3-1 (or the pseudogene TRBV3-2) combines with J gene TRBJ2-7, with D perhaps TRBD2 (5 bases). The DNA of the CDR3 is TGTGCCAGCAGCCAAGATCTGAGGGCAAGTAGATCCTACGAGCAGTACTTC. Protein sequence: CASSQDLRASRSYEQYF.